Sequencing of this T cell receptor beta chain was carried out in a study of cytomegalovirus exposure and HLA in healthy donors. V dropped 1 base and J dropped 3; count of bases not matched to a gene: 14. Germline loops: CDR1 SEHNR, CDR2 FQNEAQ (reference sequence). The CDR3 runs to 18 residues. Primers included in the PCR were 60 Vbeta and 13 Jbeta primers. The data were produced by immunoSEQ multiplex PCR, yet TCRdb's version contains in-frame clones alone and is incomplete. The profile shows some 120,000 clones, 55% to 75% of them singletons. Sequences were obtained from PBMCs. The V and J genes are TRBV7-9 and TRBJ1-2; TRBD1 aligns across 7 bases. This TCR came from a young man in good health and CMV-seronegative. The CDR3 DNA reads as TGTGCCAGCAGCTTAGTATACACAGGGGCGTCTGAGGACTATGGCTACACCTTC. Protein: CASSLVYTGASEDYGYTF.